This T cell receptor (delta chain) is drawn from a study of γδ T cells in repeated Plasmodium falciparum infection. Study-wide background: Malian gammadelta TCRs were studied during no-transmission periods and across acute malaria episodes. Findings of the study overall: Waves of new clonotype selection appeared after repeated controlled infections in Vdelta2-negative, largely Vdelta1+, gammadelta T cells.

Germline CDR1 and CDR2: TSESDYY and QEAYKQQN. This CDR3 region has 24 residues. Vgamma9/Vdelta2+ and Vdelta2-negative gammadelta T cells were flow-sorted from PBMC for bulk sequencing. This clone has only a few counts. Its antigen is currently unknown. The protein in TCRdb stems from a much larger clone and differs at residue 22 from this DNA's translation, likely a read error; here the protein is translated from the DNA. TCRdb applied CATT to the multiplex PCR reads for clone calling. The sample has under 50,000 delta-chain clones, 1.6% seen once. The TCR originated in a pool of human donors (malaria-infected and uninfected, not separated). The specimen was gamma-delta T cells from blood. Called V gene: TRAV38-2/DV8; the J gene was not called; the table's D call TRDD3 went unverified against the DNA. The CDR3 loop reads CAYRSTPRLRGLPGGRPFTDKPIF. CDR3 bases: TGTGCTTATAGGAGCACCCCGCGGCTACGTGGCCTCCCTGGGGGCCGGCCTTTCACCGATAAACCCATCTTT.